This T cell receptor (beta chain) is drawn from a study of PD-1 blockade in mismatch repair-deficient tumors. Produced via immunoSEQ multiplex PCR; TCRdb's table is partial and in-frame only. The data show 50,000 or so clones, with about 85% seen just once and more than 8% held by the top ten. CDR1 is SGHNT and CDR2 is YYREEE in the germline V gene (reference sequence). The CDR3 has 16 residues. Trimming stripped 2 bases from V and 2 bases from J, with 14 bases between. The input for sequencing was peripheral blood, taken roughly 21 weeks after starting pembrolizumab. J is TRBJ1-5 and V is TRBV5-4, with a weak D call TRBD1 (6 bases). The clonotype comes from an adult with mismatch repair-deficient cancer. The CDR3 region is CASSFGGRVGNQPQHF. The CDR3 DNA is TGTGCCAGCAGCTTTGGGGGCCGGGTCGGCAATCAGCCCCAGCATTTT.